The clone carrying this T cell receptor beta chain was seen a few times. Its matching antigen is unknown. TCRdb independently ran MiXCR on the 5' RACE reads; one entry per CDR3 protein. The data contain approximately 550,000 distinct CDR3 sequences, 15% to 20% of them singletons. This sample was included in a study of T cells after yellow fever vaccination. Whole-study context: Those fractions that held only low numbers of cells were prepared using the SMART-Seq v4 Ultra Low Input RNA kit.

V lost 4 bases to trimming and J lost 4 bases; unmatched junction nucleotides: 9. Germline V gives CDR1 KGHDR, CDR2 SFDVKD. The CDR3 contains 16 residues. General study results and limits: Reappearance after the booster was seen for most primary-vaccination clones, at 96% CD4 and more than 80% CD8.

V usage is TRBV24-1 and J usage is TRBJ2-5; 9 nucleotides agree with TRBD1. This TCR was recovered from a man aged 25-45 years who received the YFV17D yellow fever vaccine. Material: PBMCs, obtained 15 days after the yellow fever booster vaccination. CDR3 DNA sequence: TGTGCCACCAGTGACACCGGGACAGGGATAGGAGAGACCCAGTACTTC. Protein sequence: CATSDTGTGIGETQYF.